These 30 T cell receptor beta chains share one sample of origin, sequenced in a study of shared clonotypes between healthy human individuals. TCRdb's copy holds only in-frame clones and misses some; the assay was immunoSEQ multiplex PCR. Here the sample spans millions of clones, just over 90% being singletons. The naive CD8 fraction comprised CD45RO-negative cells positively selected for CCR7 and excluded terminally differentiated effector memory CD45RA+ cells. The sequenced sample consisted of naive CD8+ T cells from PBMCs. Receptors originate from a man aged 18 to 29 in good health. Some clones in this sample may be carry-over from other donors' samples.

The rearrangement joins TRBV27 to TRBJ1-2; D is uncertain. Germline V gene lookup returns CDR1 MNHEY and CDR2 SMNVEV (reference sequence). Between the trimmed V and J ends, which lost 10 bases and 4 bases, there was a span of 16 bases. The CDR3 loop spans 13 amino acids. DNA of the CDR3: TGTGCCACCTACGACTGGTTGGGCTATGGCTACACCTTC. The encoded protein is CATYDWLGYGYTF.

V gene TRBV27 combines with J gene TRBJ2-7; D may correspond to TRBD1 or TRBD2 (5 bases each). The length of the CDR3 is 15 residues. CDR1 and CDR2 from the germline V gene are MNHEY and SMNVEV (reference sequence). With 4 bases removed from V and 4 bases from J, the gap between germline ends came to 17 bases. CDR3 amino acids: CASSYSGTARYEQYF. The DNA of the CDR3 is TGTGCCAGCAGTTATTCCGGGACGGCGCGGTACGAGCAGTACTTC.

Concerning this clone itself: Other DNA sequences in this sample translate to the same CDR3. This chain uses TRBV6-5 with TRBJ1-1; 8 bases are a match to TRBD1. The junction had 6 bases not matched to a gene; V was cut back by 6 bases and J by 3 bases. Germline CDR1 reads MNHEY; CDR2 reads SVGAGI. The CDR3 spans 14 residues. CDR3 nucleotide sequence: TGTGCCAGCAGCCTGGACAGGGCATACACTGAAGCTTTCTTT. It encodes CASSLDRAYTEAFF.

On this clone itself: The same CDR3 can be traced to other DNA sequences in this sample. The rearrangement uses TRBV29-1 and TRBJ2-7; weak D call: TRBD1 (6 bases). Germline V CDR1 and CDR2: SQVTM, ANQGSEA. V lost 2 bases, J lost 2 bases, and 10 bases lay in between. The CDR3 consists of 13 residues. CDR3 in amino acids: CSVELGAPYEQYF. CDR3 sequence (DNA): TGCAGCGTTGAACTGGGGGCCCCCTACGAGCAGTACTTC.

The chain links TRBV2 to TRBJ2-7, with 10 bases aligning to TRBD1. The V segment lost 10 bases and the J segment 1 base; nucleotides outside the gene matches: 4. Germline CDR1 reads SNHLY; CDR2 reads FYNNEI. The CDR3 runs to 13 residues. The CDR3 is CANRDRGSYEQYF. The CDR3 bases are TGTGCCAACCGGGACAGGGGTTCCTACGAGCAGTACTTC.

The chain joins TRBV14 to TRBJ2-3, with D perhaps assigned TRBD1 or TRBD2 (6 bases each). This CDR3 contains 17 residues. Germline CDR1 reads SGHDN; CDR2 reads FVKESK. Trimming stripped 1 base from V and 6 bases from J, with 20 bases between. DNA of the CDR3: TGTGCCAGCAGCCAAGCTCCAGGGGCGGGGCGGTCGGATACGCAGTATTTT. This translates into CASSQAPGAGRSDTQYF.

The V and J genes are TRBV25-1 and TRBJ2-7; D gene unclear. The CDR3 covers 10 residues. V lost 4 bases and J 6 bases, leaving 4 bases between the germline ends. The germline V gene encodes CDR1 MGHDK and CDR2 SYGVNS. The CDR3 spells CASSALEQYF. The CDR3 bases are TGTGCCAGCAGTGCACTCGAGCAGTACTTC.

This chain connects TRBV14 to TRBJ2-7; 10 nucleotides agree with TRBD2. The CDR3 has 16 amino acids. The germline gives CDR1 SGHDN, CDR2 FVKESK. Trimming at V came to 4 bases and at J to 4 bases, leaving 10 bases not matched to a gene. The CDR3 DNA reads TGTGCCAGCAGCCTTGGGCCTAGCGGGAGTGCATACGAGCAGTACTTC. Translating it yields CASSLGPSGSAYEQYF.

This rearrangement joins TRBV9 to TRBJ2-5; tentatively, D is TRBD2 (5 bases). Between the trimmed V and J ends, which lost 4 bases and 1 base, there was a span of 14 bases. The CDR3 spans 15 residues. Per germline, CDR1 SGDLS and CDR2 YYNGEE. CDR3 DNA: TGTGCCAGCAGCTCCCCTCCGGGAAGCCAAGAGACCCAGTACTTC. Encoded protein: CASSSPPGSQETQYF.

CDR3 DNA: TGTGCTAGTGTAAGCGGACTAGCGGGAAACAATGAGCAGTTCTTC. Translating it yields CASVSGLAGNNEQFF. The chain has TRBV12-5 and TRBJ2-1, with 12 bases aligning to TRBD2. Trimming at V came to 7 bases and at J to 5 bases, leaving 6 bases not matched to a gene. Per the germline V gene, CDR1 is LGHNT and CDR2 is FRNRAP. The CDR3 has 15 residues.

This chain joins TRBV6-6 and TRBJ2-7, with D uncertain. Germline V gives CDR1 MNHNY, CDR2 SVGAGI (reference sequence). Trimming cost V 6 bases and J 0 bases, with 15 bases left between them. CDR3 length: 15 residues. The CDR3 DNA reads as TGTGCCAGCAGCGACCCGGGCCTAAGCTCCTACGAGCAGTACTTC. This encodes CASSDPGLSSYEQYF.

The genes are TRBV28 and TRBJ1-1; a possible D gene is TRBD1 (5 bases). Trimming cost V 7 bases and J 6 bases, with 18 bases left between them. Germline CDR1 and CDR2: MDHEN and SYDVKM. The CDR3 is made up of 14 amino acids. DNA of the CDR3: TGTGCCAGCATGTTGAAGAGGGACGGGCCTGAAGCTTTCTTT. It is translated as CASMLKRDGPEAFF. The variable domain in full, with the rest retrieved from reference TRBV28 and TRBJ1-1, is DVKVTQSSRYLVKRTGEKVFLECVQDMDHENMFWYRQDPGLGLRLIYFSYDVKMKEKGDIPEGYSVSREKKERFSLILESASTNQTSMYLCASMLKRDGPEAFFGQGTRLTVV.

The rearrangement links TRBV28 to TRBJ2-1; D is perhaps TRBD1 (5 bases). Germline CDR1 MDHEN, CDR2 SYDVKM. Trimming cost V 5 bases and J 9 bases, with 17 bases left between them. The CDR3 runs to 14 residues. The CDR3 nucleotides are TGTGCCAGCAGTCTAGTGGGTACAGGTGGTGAGCAGTTCTTC. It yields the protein CASSLVGTGGEQFF.

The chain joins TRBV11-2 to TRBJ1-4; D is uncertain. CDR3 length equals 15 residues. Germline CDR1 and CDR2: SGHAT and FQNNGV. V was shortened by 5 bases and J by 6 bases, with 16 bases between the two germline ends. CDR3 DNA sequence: TGTGCCAGCAGCCCGACGCCAGGAGGACATGAAAAACTGTTTTTT. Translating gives CASSPTPGGHEKLFF. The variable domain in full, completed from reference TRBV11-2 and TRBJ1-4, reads EAGVAQSPRYKIIEKRQSVAFWCNPISGHATLYWYQQILGQGPKLLIQFQNNGVVDDSQLPKDRFSAERLKGVDSTLKIQPAKLEDSAVYLCASSPTPGGHEKLFFGSGTQLSVL.

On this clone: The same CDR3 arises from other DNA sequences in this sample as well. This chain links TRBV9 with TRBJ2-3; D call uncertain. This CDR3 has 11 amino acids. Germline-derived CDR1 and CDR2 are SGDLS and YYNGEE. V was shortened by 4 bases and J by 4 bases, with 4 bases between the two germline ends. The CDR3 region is CASSSSDTQYF. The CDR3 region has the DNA TGTGCCAGCAGCTCATCAGATACGCAGTATTTT. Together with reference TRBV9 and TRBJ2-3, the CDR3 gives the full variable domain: DSGVTQTPKHLITATGQRVTLRCSPRSGDLSVYWYQQSLDQGLQFLIQYYNGEERAKGNILERFSAQQFPDLHSELNLSSLELGDSALYFCASSSSDTQYFGPGTRLTVL.

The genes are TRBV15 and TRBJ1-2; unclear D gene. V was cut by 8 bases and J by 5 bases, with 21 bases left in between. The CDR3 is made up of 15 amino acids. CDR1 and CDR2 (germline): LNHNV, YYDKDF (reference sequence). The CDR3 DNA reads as TGTGCCACCCGGGGTTACGGGAAATTAGGTTATGGCTACACCTTC. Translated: CATRGYGKLGYGYTF.

CDR3 sequence reads: CASSLLDRAGGFYEQYF. CDR3 nucleotides: TGTGCCAGCAGTCTTCTGGACAGGGCGGGCGGTTTCTACGAGCAGTACTTC. The chain carries TRBV9 and TRBJ2-7, with 8 positions matching TRBD1. CDR1 and CDR2 (germline): SGDLS, YYNGEE. CDR3 length equals 17 residues. The J segment lost 3 bases and the V segment lost 5 bases, leaving 16 bases of the junction unmatched.

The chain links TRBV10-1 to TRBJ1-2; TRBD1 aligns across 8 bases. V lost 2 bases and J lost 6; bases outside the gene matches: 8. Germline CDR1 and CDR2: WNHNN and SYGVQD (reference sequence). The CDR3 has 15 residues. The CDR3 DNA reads TGCGCCAGCAGTGAGGGACGGACAGGGTTTGATGGCTACACCTTC. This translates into CASSEGRTGFDGYTF.

The CDR3 is CASSQDRRGFFTRYTF. The CDR3 DNA is TGCGCCAGCAGCCAAGATCGGCGGGGCTTCTTCACCCGCTACACCTTC. This chain connects TRBV4-3 to TRBJ1-2; a weak D match, TRBD1 (5 bases). The germline gives CDR1 LGHNA, CDR2 YSLEER. V lost 0 bases to trimming and J lost 9 bases, with 20 bases between them. There are 16 residues in the CDR3.

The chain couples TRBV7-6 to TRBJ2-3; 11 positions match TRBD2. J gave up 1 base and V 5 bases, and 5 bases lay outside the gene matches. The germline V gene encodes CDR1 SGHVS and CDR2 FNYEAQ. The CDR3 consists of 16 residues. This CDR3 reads CASSRSLAGGTDTQYF. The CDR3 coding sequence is TGTGCCAGCAGCCGATCACTAGCGGGGGGCACAGATACGCAGTATTTT.

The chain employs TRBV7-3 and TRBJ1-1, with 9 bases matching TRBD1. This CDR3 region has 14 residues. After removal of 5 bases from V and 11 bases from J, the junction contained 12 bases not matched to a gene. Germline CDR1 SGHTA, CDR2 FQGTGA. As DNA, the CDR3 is TGTGCCAGCAGCCCAGCCCGGGACAGGGCCTTCGCTTTCTTT. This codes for CASSPARDRAFAFF.

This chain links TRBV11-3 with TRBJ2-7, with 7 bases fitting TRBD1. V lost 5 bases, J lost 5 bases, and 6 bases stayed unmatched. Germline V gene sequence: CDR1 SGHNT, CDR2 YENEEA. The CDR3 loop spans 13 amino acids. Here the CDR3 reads CASSVTQGNEQYF. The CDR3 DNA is TGTGCCAGCAGCGTTACACAGGGGAACGAGCAGTACTTC.

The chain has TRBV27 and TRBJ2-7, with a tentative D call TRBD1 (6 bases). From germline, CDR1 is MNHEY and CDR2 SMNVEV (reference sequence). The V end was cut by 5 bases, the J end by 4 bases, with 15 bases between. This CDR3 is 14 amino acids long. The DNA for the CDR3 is TGTGCCAGCAGTCCCGGGACAAAGGTATACGAGCAGTACTTC. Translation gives CASSPGTKVYEQYF.

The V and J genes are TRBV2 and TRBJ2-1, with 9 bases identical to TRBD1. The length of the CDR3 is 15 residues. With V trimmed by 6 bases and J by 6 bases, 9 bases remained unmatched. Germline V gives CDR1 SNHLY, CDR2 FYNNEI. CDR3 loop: CASRETGGVINEQFF. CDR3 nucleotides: TGTGCCAGCAGGGAGACAGGGGGAGTCATCAATGAGCAGTTCTTC.

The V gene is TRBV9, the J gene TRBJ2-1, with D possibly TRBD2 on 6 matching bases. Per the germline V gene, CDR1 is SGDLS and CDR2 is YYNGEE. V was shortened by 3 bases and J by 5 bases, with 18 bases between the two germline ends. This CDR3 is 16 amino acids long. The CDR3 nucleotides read TGTGCCAGCAGCGGGGCCTCGGGACTTTTAAACAATGAGCAGTTCTTC. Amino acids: CASSGASGLLNNEQFF.

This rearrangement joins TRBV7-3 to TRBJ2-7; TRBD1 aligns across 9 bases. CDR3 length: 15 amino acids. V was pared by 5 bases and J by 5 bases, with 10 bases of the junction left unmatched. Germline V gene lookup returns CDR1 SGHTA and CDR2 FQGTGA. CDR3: CASSLSPGTGNEQYF. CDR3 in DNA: TGTGCCAGCAGCCTGAGCCCCGGGACAGGGAACGAGCAGTACTTC.

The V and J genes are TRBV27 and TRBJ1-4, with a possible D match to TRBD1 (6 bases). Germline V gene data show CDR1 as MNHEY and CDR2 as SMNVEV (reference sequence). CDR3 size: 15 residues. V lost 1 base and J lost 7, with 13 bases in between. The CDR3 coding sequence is TGTGCCAGCAGTTTATATCCAGGGGCGGGTGAAAAACTGTTTTTT. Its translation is CASSLYPGAGEKLFF.

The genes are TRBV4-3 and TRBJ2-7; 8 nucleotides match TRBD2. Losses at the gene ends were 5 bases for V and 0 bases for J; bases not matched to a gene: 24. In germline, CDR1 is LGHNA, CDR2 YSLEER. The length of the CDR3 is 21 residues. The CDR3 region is CASSKRVGEGLREATSYEQYF. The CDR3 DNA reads TGCGCCAGCAGCAAGCGGGTAGGGGAAGGTTTGCGGGAGGCAACCTCCTACGAGCAGTACTTC.

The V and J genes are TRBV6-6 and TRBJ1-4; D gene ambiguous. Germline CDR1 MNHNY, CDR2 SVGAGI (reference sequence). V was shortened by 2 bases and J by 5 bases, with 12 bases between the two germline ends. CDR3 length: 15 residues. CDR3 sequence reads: CASSYRVTGNEKLFF. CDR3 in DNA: TGTGCCAGCAGTTACCGGGTTACGGGCAATGAAAAACTGTTTTTT.

The CDR3: CASSFRPPGLAGWDSSTDTQYF. CDR3 coding DNA: TGTGCCAGCAGCTTTCGACCGCCGGGACTAGCGGGATGGGATTCTAGCACAGATACGCAGTATTTT. The chain carries TRBV13 and TRBJ2-3; the match to TRBD2 covers 13 bases. Trimming removed 3 bases from V and 0 bases from J; junction bases left unmatched: 18. The CDR3 runs to 22 residues. Germline assignment: CDR1 PRHDT and CDR2 FYEKMQ (reference sequence). The full variable domain, completed using reference TRBV13 and TRBJ2-3, is AAGVIQSPRHLIKEKRETATLKCYPIPRHDTVYWYQQGPGQDPQFLISFYEKMQSDKGSIPDRFSAQQFSDYHSELNMSSLELGDSALYFCASSFRPPGLAGWDSSTDTQYFGPGTRLTVL.